This TCR beta chain stems from a study of T cells in Graves' hyperthyroidism and ophthalmopathy. The CDR3 is 13 amino acids. Germline V CDR1 and CDR2: ENHRY, SYGVKD. The V end lost 4 bases, the J end lost 2 bases, and 9 bases lay between the germline ends. Amplification of TCR beta CDR3 regions used RNA as the template. An initial round of RT-PCR targeting the TCR CDR3 relied on the HTBI primer set. From the multiplex PCR reads, TCRdb called clonotypes with MiXCR, one entry per CDR3 protein. The data hold some 350,000 distinct CDR3 sequences, with 25% observed a single time. About this clonotype itself: The antigen is unknown.

Findings of the study overall: Also found in blood were most expanded thyroid clonotypes above 0.001.

If no ophthalmopathy progression occurred within 18 months, Graves' hyperthyroidism was stable. Patients aged 18 to 65 had newly diagnosed hyperthyroidism of under 2 months' duration. V is TRBV10-3 and J is TRBJ2-7; D is unresolved. This sequence was found in a man between 45 and 60 years old with Graves' hyperthyroidism. The sequencing input was blood. The CDR3 nucleotides are TGTGCCATCAGTGCGGGCAGGACCTACGAGCAGTACTTC. Protein: CAISAGRTYEQYF.